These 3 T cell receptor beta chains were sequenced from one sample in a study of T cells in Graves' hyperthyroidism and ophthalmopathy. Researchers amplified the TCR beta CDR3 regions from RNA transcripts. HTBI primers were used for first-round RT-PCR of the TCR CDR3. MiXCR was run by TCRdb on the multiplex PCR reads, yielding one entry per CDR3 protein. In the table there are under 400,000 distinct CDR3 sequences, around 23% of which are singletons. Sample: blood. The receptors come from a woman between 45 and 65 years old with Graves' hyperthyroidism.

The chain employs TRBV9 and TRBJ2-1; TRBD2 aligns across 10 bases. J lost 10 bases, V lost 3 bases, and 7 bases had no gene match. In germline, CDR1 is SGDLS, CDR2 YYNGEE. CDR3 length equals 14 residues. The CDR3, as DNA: TGTGCCAGCAGCGCGCAGCGGGAGGGCTGGGAGCAGTTCTTC. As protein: CASSAQREGWEQFF.

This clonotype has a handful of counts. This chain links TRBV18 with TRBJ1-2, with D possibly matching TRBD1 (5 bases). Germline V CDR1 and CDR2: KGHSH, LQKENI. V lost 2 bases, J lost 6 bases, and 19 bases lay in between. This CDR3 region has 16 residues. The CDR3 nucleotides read TGTGCCAGCTCACCAACAACCGTGAGGACAAGCGATGGCTACACCTTC. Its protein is CASSPTTVRTSDGYTF. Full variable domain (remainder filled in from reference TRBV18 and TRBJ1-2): NAGVMQNPRHLVRRRGQEARLRCSPMKGHSHVYWYRQLPEEGLKFMVYLQKENIIDESGMPKERFSAEFPKEGPSILRIQQVVRGDSAAYFCASSPTTVRTSDGYTFGSGTRLTVV.

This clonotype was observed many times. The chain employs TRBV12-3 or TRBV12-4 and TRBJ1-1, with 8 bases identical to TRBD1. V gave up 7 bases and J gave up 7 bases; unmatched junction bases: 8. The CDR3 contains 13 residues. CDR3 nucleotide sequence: TGTGCCAGCAAGGCAGGGGGCCAGAGTGAAGCTTTCTTT. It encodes CASKAGGQSEAFF.